Presented here are 32 T cell receptor beta chains from one specimen sequenced in a study of blood T cell repertoires in COVID-19. Sequenced by immunoSEQ multiplex PCR; TCRdb stores in-frame clones only, minus some. The sample carries roughly 97,000 clones, approximately 84% recorded once. The sample taken for sequencing was peripheral blood. All receptors come from a man in his sixties or seventies with acute or convalescent COVID-19.

This chain connects TRBV11-2 to TRBJ2-3; D not resolved. There are 13 residues in the CDR3. V was shortened by 2 bases and J by 5 bases, with 8 bases between the two germline ends. Germline values: CDR1 SGHAT, CDR2 FQNNGV. This CDR3 reads CASSLIPGDTQYF. The CDR3 coding sequence is TGTGCCAGCAGCTTAATCCCCGGAGATACGCAGTATTTT.

The table lists this clone with a few counts. The chain recombines TRBV30 with TRBJ2-1; D possibly corresponds to TRBD2 (6 bases). In germline, CDR1 is GTSNPN, CDR2 SVGIG (reference sequence). The CDR3 runs 13 residues. The V end was cut by 5 bases, the J end by 8 bases, with 16 bases between. CDR3 residues: CAWGGFADYEQFF. CDR3 nucleotide sequence: TGTGCCTGGGGGGGGTTCGCGGACTATGAGCAGTTCTTC.

This clone was counted a single time. V gene TRBV3-1 (or the pseudogene TRBV3-2) combines with J gene TRBJ2-7; D ambiguous. Looked up from germline, CDR1 is LGHDT and CDR2 is YNNKEL (reference sequence). V shed 1 base and J shed 2 bases, with 9 bases lying between them. The CDR3 extends over 14 amino acids. CDR3 nucleotide sequence: TGTGCCAGCAGCCAAGTGCACGGAGCCTACGAGCAGTACTTC. Its translation: CASSQVHGAYEQYF.

This rearrangement joins TRBV24-1 to TRBJ1-5; 7 bases align to TRBD1. CDR3 size: 16 residues. The germline V gene has CDR1 KGHDR and CDR2 SFDVKD. Trimming took 5 bases from V and 4 from J; bases not matched to a gene: 10. Here the CDR3 reads CATSGGGQGVNQPQHF. CDR3 DNA: TGTGCCACCAGTGGGGGTGGGCAGGGGGTGAATCAGCCCCAGCATTTT.

J is TRBJ2-5 and V is TRBV6-5; the D gene is possibly TRBD2 (6 bases). Germline V gene sequence: CDR1 MNHEY, CDR2 SVGAGI. With 4 bases removed from V and 5 bases from J, the gap between germline ends came to 17 bases. The CDR3 runs to 15 residues. The CDR3 DNA reads as TGTGCCAGCAGTTCGGGCGGAGCGGGCTTCGAGACCCAGTACTTC. This sequence encodes CASSSGGAGFETQYF.

The V gene is TRBV18, the J gene TRBJ2-3, with TRBD1 identical over 12 bases. This CDR3 spans 16 amino acids. Germline-derived CDR1 and CDR2 are KGHSH and LQKENI. V gave up 1 base and J gave up 5 bases; unmatched junction bases: 4. CDR3: CASSPQGTGGVDTQYF. In nucleotides, the CDR3 is TGTGCCAGCTCACCACAGGGGACAGGGGGCGTAGATACGCAGTATTTT.

The J gene is TRBJ2-7, the V gene TRBV7-8; 10 bases fit TRBD1. V lost 6 bases to trimming and J lost 2 bases; unmatched junction nucleotides: 7. CDR1 is SGHVS and CDR2 is FQNEAQ in the germline V gene. The CDR3 runs to 15 residues. CDR3 coding DNA: TGTGCCAGCAGAGACGCCGGGACAGGGGCCTACGAGCAGTACTTC. Translation: CASRDAGTGAYEQYF.

The CDR3 bases are TGTGCCTGGAGTAGACCGGGACAACCTAAAACAGATACGCAGTATTTT. It is translated as CAWSRPGQPKTDTQYF. The rearrangement links TRBV30 to TRBJ2-3, with D perhaps matching TRBD1 (6 bases). Germline V lookup: CDR1 GTSNPN, CDR2 SVGIG (reference sequence). V was cut by 2 bases and J by 3 bases, with 18 bases left in between. The CDR3 runs to 16 residues. Drawing the rest from reference TRBV30 and TRBJ2-3, the complete variable domain is SQTIHQWPATLVQPVGSPLSLECTVEGTSNPNLYWYRQAAGRGLQLLFYSVGIGQISSEVPQNLSASRPQDRQFILSSKKLLLSDSGFYLCAWSRPGQPKTDTQYFGPGTRLTVL.

The V and J genes are TRBV9 and TRBJ2-7; TRBD2 agrees at 8 bases. The trim removed 1 base at V and 12 bases at J, leaving 9 bases unmatched. From germline, CDR1 is SGDLS and CDR2 YYNGEE. The CDR3 contains 13 residues. The CDR3 reads CASSVPDSGVGYF. In nucleotides, the CDR3 is TGTGCCAGCAGCGTACCAGATAGCGGGGTCGGGTACTTC.

V usage is TRBV2 and J usage is TRBJ1-1; a possible D gene is TRBD1 (6 bases). The CDR3 totals 13 residues. With 7 bases removed from V and 1 base from J, the gap between germline ends came to 10 bases. Germline V gives CDR1 SNHLY, CDR2 FYNNEI. The CDR3 DNA reads TGTGCCAGCATTCTACAGGGGAACACTGAAGCTTTCTTT. Protein product: CASILQGNTEAFF.

The chain carries TRBV15 and TRBJ1-5; 10 nucleotides align to TRBD1. The CDR3 runs to 17 residues. Germline CDR1 is LNHNV and CDR2 is YYDKDF (reference sequence). V shed 0 bases, J shed 4 bases, and the junction held 6 bases outside the gene matches. CDR3 sequence (DNA): TGTGCCACCAGCAGAGATGTTGGGGGACAGGGGAATCAGCCCCAGCATTTT. It specifies CATSRDVGGQGNQPQHF. Based on the CDR3 plus reference TRBV15 and TRBJ1-5, the full variable domain is DAMVIQNPRYQVTQFGKPVTLSCSQTLNHNVMYWYQQKSSQAPKLLFHYYDKDFNNEADTPDNFQSRRPNTSFCFLDIRSPGLGDTAMYLCATSRDVGGQGNQPQHFGDGTRLSIL.

This clone was seen more than once but under ten times. The V call is TRBV5-5, the J call TRBJ1-1; TRBD1 matches 11 bases. Germline CDR1 is SGHKS and CDR2 is YYEKEE (reference sequence). V was pared by 2 bases and J by 1 base, with 10 bases of the junction left unmatched. The CDR3 sequence is 18 residues long. The CDR3 DNA is TGTGCCAGCAGCTTTGGGGACAGGGGGAGCTTTAGGAACACTGAAGCTTTCTTT. This codes for CASSFGDRGSFRNTEAFF.

The gene calls are TRBV29-1 and TRBJ2-6; D perhaps matches TRBD1 (5 bases). CDR1 SQVTM and CDR2 ANQGSEA come from the germline V gene. V was shortened by 5 bases and J by 2 bases, with 7 bases between the two germline ends. CDR3 length: 13 amino acids. The CDR3 reads CSVTRAGANVLTF. DNA for the CDR3: TGCAGCGTTACCAGGGCTGGGGCCAACGTCCTGACTTTC.

This clone came up a few times. The chain employs TRBV2 and TRBJ2-1, with 7 positions matching TRBD1. The CDR3 is made up of 15 amino acids. V was pared by 5 bases and J by 3 bases, with 7 bases of the junction left unmatched. Germline CDR1 reads SNHLY; CDR2 reads FYNNEI. Here the CDR3 reads CASSYAGTVYNEQFF. Here the CDR3 DNA reads TGTGCCAGCAGTTATGCCGGGACAGTCTACAATGAGCAGTTCTTC.

V is TRBV3-1 (or the pseudogene TRBV3-2) and J is TRBJ1-1, with D maybe TRBD1 (5 bases). Germline V CDR1 and CDR2: LGHDT, YNNKEL (reference sequence). This CDR3 contains 16 residues. V gave up 1 base and J gave up 2 bases, with 14 bases separating them. In DNA form, the CDR3 reads TGTGCCAGCAGCCAAGGACACTTCAGGGCCAACACTGAAGCTTTCTTT. Translation gives CASSQGHFRANTEAFF.

This clone has only one observation. The J gene is TRBJ1-2, the V gene TRBV21-1; the D call TRBD1 from the table was never checked on the DNA. TRBV21-1 is described as a pseudogene. This CDR3 spans 18 amino acids. CDR3 region: CASSKVGQGKTFNYGYTF. The DNA for the CDR3 is TGTGCCAGCAGCAAAGTGGGACAGGGCAAGACCTTTAACTATGGCTACACCTTC.

This clone appeared a few times. As DNA, the CDR3 is TGTGCCAGCAGCTTAGTGGGCCGAAATGAGTTCTTC. Translated: CASSLVGRNEFF. The chain uses TRBV7-9 and TRBJ2-1; D unresolved. Germline CDR1 reads SEHNR; CDR2 reads FQNEAQ (reference sequence). The CDR3 length is 12 residues. V was cut by 1 base and J by 14 bases, with 12 bases left in between.

The chain carries TRBV6-5 and TRBJ1-1; D unclear. Trimming cost V 5 bases and J 2 bases, with 6 bases left between them. CDR1 and CDR2 from the germline V gene are MNHEY and SVGAGI. The CDR3 length is 12 residues. CDR3 amino acids: CASSPINTEAFF. CDR3 DNA: TGTGCCAGCAGTCCCATTAACACTGAAGCTTTCTTT.

This chain uses TRBV2 with TRBJ1-4, with a weak D call TRBD1 (6 bases). The CDR3 covers 15 residues. The ends were cut back, 7 bases at V and 4 bases at J, with 16 bases in the middle. Germline V gene lookup returns CDR1 SNHLY and CDR2 FYNNEI. The CDR3 DNA reads TGTGCCAGCACGCTGGAGGGGGGGAGTAATGAAAAACTGTTTTTT. As protein: CASTLEGGSNEKLFF.

This rearrangement joins TRBV19 to TRBJ2-5; D might be TRBD1 (6 bases). The length of the CDR3 is 14 residues. Germline CDR1 and CDR2: LNHDA and SQIVND (reference sequence). The V end was cut by 5 bases, the J end by 5 bases, with 15 bases between. Here the CDR3 DNA reads TGTGCCAGTAGTCCAACAGGGTCGGGGGAGACCCAGTACTTC. Translated: CASSPTGSGETQYF.

The rearrangement joins TRBV6-5 to TRBJ1-6, with 9 positions matching TRBD1. With V trimmed by 2 bases and J by 9 bases, 2 bases remained unmatched. CDR1 is MNHEY and CDR2 is SVGAGI in the germline V gene. This CDR3 comprises 14 residues. The CDR3 DNA reads as TGTGCCAGCAGTTACCGGGACAGGGTTTCACCCCTCCACTTT. Protein: CASSYRDRVSPLHF.

This chain joins TRBV6-5 and TRBJ2-7, with 10 positions matching TRBD2. CDR1 MNHEY and CDR2 SVGAGI come from the germline V gene. J was trimmed by 4 bases and V by 6 bases; bases with no gene match: 9. The CDR3 runs to 15 residues. This chain's CDR3 is CASRDSGGRFYEQYF. CDR3 DNA: TGTGCCAGCAGGGATAGCGGGGGGCGCTTTTACGAGCAGTACTTC.

V gene TRBV3-1 (or the pseudogene TRBV3-2) combines with J gene TRBJ1-5; D may be TRBD1 (5 bases). The CDR3 contains 13 residues. Trimming took 8 bases from V and 4 from J, leaving 12 bases between them. Germline lookup yields CDR1 LGHDT and CDR2 YNNKEL (reference sequence). CDR3 residues: CASGPGLNQPQHF. The CDR3 region has the DNA TGTGCCAGCGGACCAGGGCTGAATCAGCCCCAGCATTTT.

This clone appeared a single time. This sequence joins TRBV19 and TRBJ2-7, with 9 positions matching TRBD1. The CDR3 loop spans 14 amino acids. V dropped 5 bases and J dropped 6; count of bases not matched to a gene: 8. CDR1 and CDR2 (germline): LNHDA, SQIVND (reference sequence). CDR3 in DNA: TGTGCCAGTAGTCCCCGGGACAGGGCTTTCGAGCAGTACTTC. It specifies CASSPRDRAFEQYF.

In nucleotides, the CDR3 is TGTGCCAGCAGCAAACCCGGGACTGCAAACACCGGGGAGCTGTTTTTT. Translation: CASSKPGTANTGELFF. The chain is built from TRBV3-1 (or the pseudogene TRBV3-2) and TRBJ2-2; D is perhaps TRBD2 (6 bases). Germline V CDR1 and CDR2: LGHDT, YNNKEL (reference sequence). This CDR3 contains 16 residues. V lost 5 bases, J lost 2 bases, and 15 bases lay in between.

The V gene is TRBV2, the J gene TRBJ1-4; D may be TRBD1 (5 bases). Germline-derived CDR1 and CDR2 are SNHLY and FYNNEI. The CDR3 is made up of 15 amino acids. V dropped 9 bases and J dropped 6 bases, with 20 bases sitting between them. In DNA, the CDR3 is TGTGCCAGGGGGGGAATAGGGCATCTGGATGAAAAACTGTTTTTT. Encoded protein: CARGGIGHLDEKLFF.

The chain is built from TRBV28 and TRBJ1-2, with TRBD1 matching 8 bases. The CDR3 covers 16 residues. The germline V gene has CDR1 MDHEN and CDR2 SYDVKM. J gave up 8 bases and V 4 bases, and 15 bases lay outside the gene matches. As DNA, the CDR3 is TGTGCCAGCAGTTCTCAGGGGGCGGTCGACCTGGGAGGCTACACCTTC. Protein: CASSSQGAVDLGGYTF.

V and J are TRBV5-1 and TRBJ1-6; 7 bases are a match to TRBD1. From germline, CDR1 is SGHRS and CDR2 YFSETQ. The CDR3 totals 15 residues. Trimming took 4 bases from V and 8 from J; bases not matched to a gene: 9. CDR3 residues: CASSGNRGTDSPLHF. The CDR3 DNA reads TGCGCCAGCAGCGGGAACAGGGGAACTGATTCACCCCTCCACTTT.

The chain recombines TRBV9 with TRBJ2-6; no clear D gene. CDR3 length: 15 amino acids. Germline V gene lookup returns CDR1 SGDLS and CDR2 YYNGEE. V was cut by 2 bases and J by 0 bases, with 6 bases left in between. The CDR3 loop is CASSVRFSGANVLTF. For the CDR3, the DNA is TGTGCCAGCAGCGTTCGGTTCTCTGGGGCCAACGTCCTGACTTTC.

The V and J genes are TRBV9 and TRBJ2-1, with TRBD2 identical over 12 bases. The CDR3 runs to 15 residues. The trim removed 4 bases at V and 5 bases at J, leaving 4 bases unmatched. Germline CDR1 and CDR2: SGDLS and YYNGEE. CDR3 loop: CASSRRLAGDNEQFF. The CDR3 DNA follows: TGTGCCAGCAGCCGCCGACTAGCGGGAGACAATGAGCAGTTCTTC.

This chain connects TRBV2 to TRBJ2-2; TRBD1 aligns across 7 bases. J was trimmed by 4 bases and V by 9 bases; bases with no gene match: 8. The CDR3 runs to 14 residues. CDR1 is SNHLY and CDR2 is FYNNEI in the germline V gene. The CDR3 coding sequence is TGTGCCAGTGAGAGACAGGGTTTCACCGGGGAGCTGTTTTTT. This translates into CASERQGFTGELFF.

The V gene is TRBV18, the J gene TRBJ2-5; D is unresolved. Trimming left V 3 bases short and J 1 base short, with 12 bases between. Per germline, CDR1 KGHSH and CDR2 LQKENI. CDR3 size: 15 residues. The CDR3 is CASSPVNAVQETQYF. DNA for the CDR3: TGTGCCAGCTCACCTGTCAATGCGGTCCAAGAGACCCAGTACTTC.